The 6 T cell receptor beta chains reported below all come from one sample, sequenced in a study of cytotoxic CD8 clonotypes in ibrutinib-treated CLL. Sequencing used immunoSEQ multiplex PCR; TCRdb keeps in-frame clones, though not all of them. The data show about 150,000 clones, about 76% seen once. Material: PBMCs, obtained after 24 months of ibrutinib treatment. These receptor sequences come from a human donor with chronic lymphocytic leukemia.

This clone showed up just a few times. The genes are TRBV5-8 and TRBJ1-2, with D uncertain. In germline, CDR1 is SGHTS, CDR2 YDEGEE. The CDR3 extends over 12 amino acids. V gave up 0 bases and J gave up 5 bases, with 5 bases separating them. CDR3 protein: CASSLVTYGYTF. For the CDR3, the DNA is TGTGCCAGCAGCTTGGTTACGTATGGCTACACCTTC.

This chain links TRBV14 with TRBJ2-1; the D call may be TRBD1 or TRBD2 (5 bases each). V lost 4 bases and J lost 3, with 13 bases in between. CDR1 and CDR2 from the germline V gene are SGHDN and FVKESK. The CDR3 spans 15 residues. This CDR3 reads CASSRPGDLYNEQFF. The CDR3 nucleotides are TGTGCCAGCAGCCGGCCCGGGGACCTCTACAATGAGCAGTTCTTC.

This rearrangement joins TRBV20-1 to TRBJ2-1; D is ambiguous. CDR1 and CDR2 from the germline V gene are DFQATT and SNEGSKA (reference sequence). With 2 bases removed from V and 5 bases from J, the gap between germline ends came to 1 base. The CDR3 covers 10 residues. In nucleotides, the CDR3 is TGCAGTGCTAGAAACAATGAGCAGTTCTTC. Protein: CSARNNEQFF.

This clone has just a few counts. The V and J genes are TRBV7-9 and TRBJ1-1; TRBD1 matches 7 bases. The V gene's germline CDR1 is SEHNR and CDR2 FQNEAQ (reference sequence). Trimming removed 4 bases from V and 3 bases from J; junction bases left unmatched: 8. The CDR3 contains 15 residues. The CDR3 region is CASSYLGGLDTEAFF. The CDR3 DNA sequence: TGTGCCAGCAGCTACCTAGGGGGCCTGGACACTGAAGCTTTCTTT.

This clone was counted a few times. This chain uses TRBV5-3 with TRBJ1-5; 9 bases map to TRBD1. TRBV5-3 is placed among ORFs of uncertain function. Trimming at V came to 2 bases and at J to 0 bases, leaving 9 bases not matched to a gene. This CDR3 region has 18 residues. CDR3 nucleotides: TGTGCCAGAAGCTTCGGACGGACAGGGGACGATAGCAATCAGCCCCAGCATTTT. Protein product: CARSFGRTGDDSNQPQHF.

The chain joins TRBV19 to TRBJ1-4; possibly TRBD1 for D (6 bases). The CDR3 spans 14 residues. Germline V gives CDR1 LNHDA, CDR2 SQIVND (reference sequence). V dropped 7 bases and J dropped 8 bases, with 17 bases sitting between them. CDR3 in DNA: TGTGCCAGTAACACACAGGGATTATTGGAAAAACTGTTTTTT. Protein: CASNTQGLLEKLFF.